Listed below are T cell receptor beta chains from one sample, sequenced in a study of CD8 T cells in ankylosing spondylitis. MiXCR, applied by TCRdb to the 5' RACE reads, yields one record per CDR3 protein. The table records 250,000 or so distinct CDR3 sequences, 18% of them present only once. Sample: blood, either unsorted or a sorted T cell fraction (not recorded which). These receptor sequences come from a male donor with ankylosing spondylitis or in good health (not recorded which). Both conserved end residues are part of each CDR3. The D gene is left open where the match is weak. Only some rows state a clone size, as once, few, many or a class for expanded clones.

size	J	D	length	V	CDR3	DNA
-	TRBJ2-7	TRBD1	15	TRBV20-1	CSARDWESQGDEQYF	TGCAGTGCTAGAGATTGGGAGTCCCAGGGGGACGAGCAGTACTTC
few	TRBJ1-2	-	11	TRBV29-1	CSAATDYGYTF	TGCAGCGCCGCGACAGACTATGGCTACACCTTC
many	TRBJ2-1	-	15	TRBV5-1	CASSSRPQADNEQFF	TGCGCCAGCAGCTCCCGGCCACAGGCTGACAATGAGCAGTTCTTC
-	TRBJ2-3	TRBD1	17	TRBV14	CASSQVGGDRAADTQYF	TGTGCCAGCAGCCAAGTCGGCGGGGACAGGGCGGCAGATACGCAGTATTTT
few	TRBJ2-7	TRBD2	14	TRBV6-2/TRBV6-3	CATSRREDTYEQYF	TGTGCCACCAGTCGGCGGGAGGACACCTACGAGCAGTACTTC
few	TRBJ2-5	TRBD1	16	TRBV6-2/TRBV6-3	CASRATGTGRGETQYF	TGTGCCAGCAGAGCAACCGGGACAGGGCGAGGAGAGACCCAGTACTTC
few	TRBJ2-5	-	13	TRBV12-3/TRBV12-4	CASRTDLQETQYF	TGTGCCAGCAGGACAGATCTCCAAGAGACCCAGTACTTC
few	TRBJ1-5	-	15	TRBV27	CASSIGVYSNQPQHF	TGTGCCAGCAGCATAGGGGTATATAGCAATCAGCCCCAGCATTTT
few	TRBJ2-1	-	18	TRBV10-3	CAIRLAGEGRSSYNEQFF	TGTGCCATCAGACTAGCCGGGGAAGGAAGAAGCTCCTACAATGAGCAGTTCTTC
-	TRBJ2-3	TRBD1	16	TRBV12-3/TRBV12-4	CASSRTGGHSTDTQYF	TGTGCCAGCAGTCGTACAGGGGGTCATAGCACAGATACGCAGTATTTT
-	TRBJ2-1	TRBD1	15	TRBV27	CASSTGDRGYNEQFF	TGTGCCAGCAGCACGGGGGACAGGGGTTACAATGAGCAGTTCTTC
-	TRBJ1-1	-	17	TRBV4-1	CASSQGWGPSGNTEAFF	TGCGCCAGCAGCCAAGGATGGGGCCCCAGTGGGAACACTGAAGCTTTCTTT
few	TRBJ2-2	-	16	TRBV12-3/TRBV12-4	CASSLPNRGDTGELFF	TGTGCCAGCAGTTTACCCAACCGAGGGGACACCGGGGAGCTGTTTTTT
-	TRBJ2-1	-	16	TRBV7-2	CASSSPGHSSYNEQFF	TGTGCCAGCAGCTCGCCTGGACACTCCTCCTACAATGAGCAGTTCTTC
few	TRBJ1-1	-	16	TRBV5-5	CASSEGGGFMNTEAFF	TGTGCCAGCAGTGAAGGAGGGGGGTTCATGAACACTGAAGCTTTCTTT
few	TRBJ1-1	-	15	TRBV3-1	CASTPVLGNGTEAFF	TGTGCCAGCACCCCCGTGTTAGGGAACGGGACTGAAGCTTTCTTT
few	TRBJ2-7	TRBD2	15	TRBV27	CASSETSGRKYEQYF	TGTGCCAGCAGTGAGACTAGCGGGAGAAAATACGAGCAGTACTTC
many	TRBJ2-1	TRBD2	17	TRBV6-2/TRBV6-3	CASSYSGSSGKDNEQFF	TGTGCCAGCAGTTATTCAGGGTCTAGCGGGAAAGACAATGAGCAGTTCTTC
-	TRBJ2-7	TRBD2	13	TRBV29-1	CSVVGTTDYEQYF	TGCAGCGTTGTGGGGACTACCGACTACGAGCAGTACTTC
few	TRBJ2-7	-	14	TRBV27	CASSLRNRPYEQYF	TGTGCCAGCAGTTTACGAAATAGACCTTACGAGCAGTACTTC
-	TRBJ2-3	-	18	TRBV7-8	CASSLETGGSASTDTQYF	TGTGCCAGCAGCTTAGAGACGGGCGGGTCCGCTAGCACAGATACGCAGTATTTT
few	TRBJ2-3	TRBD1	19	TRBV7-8	CASSRSGQGALYGTDTQYF	TGTGCCAGCAGCCGCTCAGGACAGGGGGCCTTATACGGCACAGATACGCAGTATTTT
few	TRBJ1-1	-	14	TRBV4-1	CASSHPGRGPEAFF	TGCGCCAGCAGCCATCCGGGCCGGGGCCCTGAAGCTTTCTTT
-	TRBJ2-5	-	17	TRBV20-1	CSARDRAGAGSGWTQYF	TGCAGTGCTAGAGATAGGGCAGGGGCGGGAAGCGGTTGGACCCAGTACTTC
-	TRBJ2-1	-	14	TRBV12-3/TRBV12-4	CASSFLGGYNEQFF	TGTGCCAGCAGTTTCTTAGGTGGCTACAATGAGCAGTTCTTC
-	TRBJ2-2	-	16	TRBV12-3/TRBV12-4	CASTHPETRVTGELFF	TGTGCCAGCACCCACCCCGAGACTAGGGTCACCGGGGAGCTGTTTTTT
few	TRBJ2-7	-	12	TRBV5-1	CASSSDSLEQYF	TGCGCCAGCAGCTCCGACAGCCTCGAGCAGTACTTC
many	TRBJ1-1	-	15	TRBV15	CATSRDRGANTEAFF	TGTGCCACCAGCAGAGATCGTGGGGCGAACACTGAAGCTTTCTTT
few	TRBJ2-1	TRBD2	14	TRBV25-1	CASRLAGGSDEQFF	TGTGCCAGCAGATTAGCGGGGGGGTCCGATGAGCAGTTCTTC
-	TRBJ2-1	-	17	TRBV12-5	CASGLVQGDLFRHEQFF	TGTGCTAGTGGTTTGGTTCAAGGGGATTTGTTTCGCCATGAGCAGTTCTTC
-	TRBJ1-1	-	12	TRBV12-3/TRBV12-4	CASSLADTEAFF	TGTGCCAGCAGTTTAGCGGACACTGAAGCTTTCTTT
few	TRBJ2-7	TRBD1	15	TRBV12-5	CASGMGQGANYEQYF	TGTGCTAGTGGTATGGGACAGGGGGCGAACTACGAGCAGTACTTC
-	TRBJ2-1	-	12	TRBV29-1	CGWGEALNEQFF	TGCGGGTGGGGGGAGGCCCTCAATGAGCAGTTCTTC
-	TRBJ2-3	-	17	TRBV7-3	CASSLVGSGRATDTQYF	TGTGCCAGCAGCTTAGTCGGTAGCGGTCGGGCCACAGATACGCAGTATTTT
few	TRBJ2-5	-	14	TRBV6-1	CASSQAWAEETQYF	TGTGCCAGCAGTCAGGCCTGGGCGGAAGAGACCCAGTACTTC
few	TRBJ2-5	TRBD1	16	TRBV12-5	CASGLEGQGILETQYF	TGTGCTAGTGGTTTGGAAGGACAGGGGATATTAGAGACCCAGTACTTC
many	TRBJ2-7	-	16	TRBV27	CASSLRWTSTSYEQYF	TGTGCCAGCAGTTTACGCTGGACATCAACCTCCTACGAGCAGTACTTC
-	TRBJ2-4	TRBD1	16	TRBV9	CASSASRGTGRNIQYF	TGTGCCAGCAGCGCATCCCGGGGGACAGGACGAAACATTCAGTACTTC
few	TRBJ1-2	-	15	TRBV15	CATSRDSGRGNGYTF	TGTGCCACCAGCAGAGATTCGGGGAGAGGGAATGGCTACACCTTC
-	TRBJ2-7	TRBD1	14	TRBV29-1	CSALKPGQGYEQYF	TGCAGCGCGCTCAAACCGGGACAGGGGTACGAGCAGTACTTC
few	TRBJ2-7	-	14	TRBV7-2	CASSLGSTSYEQYF	TGTGCCAGCAGCTTAGGTTCTACCTCCTACGAGCAGTACTTC
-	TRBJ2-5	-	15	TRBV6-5	CASSYSLGSPETQYF	TGTGCCAGCAGTTACTCGTTGGGAAGTCCGGAGACCCAGTACTTC
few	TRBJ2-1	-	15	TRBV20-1	CSARAAASPTNEQFF	TGCAGTGCTAGAGCTGCGGCCAGCCCCACCAATGAGCAGTTCTTC
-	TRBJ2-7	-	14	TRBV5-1	CASSLGGKAYEQYF	TGCGCCAGCAGCTTGGGCGGGAAGGCCTACGAGCAGTACTTC
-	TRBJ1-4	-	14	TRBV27	CASSYGGRREKLFF	TGTGCCAGCAGTTATGGGGGGCGTCGGGAAAAACTGTTTTTT
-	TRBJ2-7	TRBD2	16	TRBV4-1	CASSQERGGSSYEQYF	TGCGCCAGCAGCCAAGAGCGGGGGGGCAGCTCCTACGAGCAGTACTTC